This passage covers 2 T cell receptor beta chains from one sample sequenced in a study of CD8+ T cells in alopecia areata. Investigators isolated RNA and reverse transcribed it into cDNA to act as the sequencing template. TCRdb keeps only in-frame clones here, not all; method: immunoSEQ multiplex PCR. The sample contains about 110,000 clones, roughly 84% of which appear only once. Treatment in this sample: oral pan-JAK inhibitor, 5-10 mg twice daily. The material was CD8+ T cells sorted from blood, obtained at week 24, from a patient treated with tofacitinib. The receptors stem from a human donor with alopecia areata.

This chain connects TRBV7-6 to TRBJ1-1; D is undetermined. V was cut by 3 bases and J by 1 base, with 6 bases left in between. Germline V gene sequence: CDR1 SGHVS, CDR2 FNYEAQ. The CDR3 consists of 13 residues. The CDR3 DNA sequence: TGTGCCAGCAGCTTTGGAGAGAACACTGAAGCTTTCTTT. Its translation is CASSFGENTEAFF.

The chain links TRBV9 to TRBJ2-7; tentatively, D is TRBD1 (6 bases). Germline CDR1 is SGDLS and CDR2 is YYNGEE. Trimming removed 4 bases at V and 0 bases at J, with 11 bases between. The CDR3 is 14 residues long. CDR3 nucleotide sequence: TGTGCCAGCAGCCCCACAGGGAGCTCCTACGAGCAGTACTTC. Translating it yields CASSPTGSSYEQYF.